The T cell receptor (beta chain) described here comes from a study of CD8+CD57+ T cells in acquired aplastic anemia (dated by TCRdb to the late 2010s). About the full investigation: Extracted DNA from sorted CD4+ and CD8+ cells averaged about 2.9 ug, ranging from about 0.18 to 27.4 ug. CD8+CD57+ expansion was defined as a frequency above the mean frequency observed in healthy subjects.

From the cysteine through the phenylalanine, the CDR3 covers 15 amino acids. Only the CDR3 DNA stays, 45 bases, in frame from base 1. The germline V gene yields SNHLY for CDR1 and FYNNEI for CDR2. Trimmed from V: 3 bases; trimmed from J: 0 bases; junction bases lacking a gene match: 4. A word on this clonotype: Its antigen is unknown. The sample holds no much larger clone one base away, and base qualities are not on file.

Genomic DNA was used as template for profiling of TCR beta VDJ combinations and CDR3 sequences. TCR repertoire sequencing was run on an Illumina HiSeq 2000. The authors' analysis ran thus. TRBV/TRBJ rearrangement plots, CDR3 size and DJ length profiles, and Simpson's diversity index were used to assess repertoires. The most abundant DNA sequence in the deep sequencing data was taken as the immunodominant clone. CDR3 amino acid sequences were checked for sharing between subjects and were compared against published repertoires and the VDJdb database. TCRdb cleaned the public reads at Q25 with fastp, built clones with MiXCR and kept in-frame beta chains. Each entry merges the rows of one CDR3 protein and shows their most common DNA and genes. None of the V and J calls come from the authors' own analysis; TCRdb made them. This sample has 160,000 or so distinct CDR3 sequences in its table, and approximately 44% of those were observed once. The top ten hold 3.2% of the sample.

Patients chosen for sequencing had shown expansion of CD8+CD57+ cells by flow cytometry. Every patient had a diagnosis of severe acquired aplastic anemia based on International Study of Aplastic Anemia and Agranulocytosis and Camitta criteria. No therapy had been received by the patients at the time of blood sampling. The study deep-sequenced TCR repertoires of sorted CD4+ and CD8+ blood T cells from severe aplastic anemia patients and healthy subjects. In the USA, patient enrollment took place under clinicaltrials.gov protocols 00001620, 01623167, 00001397, 00071045, 00081523 and 00961064. Ficoll-Paque density gradient centrifugation was used to isolate peripheral blood mononuclear cells. Before DNA extraction, CD4+ and CD8+ T cells were sorted with FACS or magnetic beads. Beyond this particular receptor, the publication reports: Twenty-nine CD8+ CDR3 sequences were shared between patients and controls but appeared highly expressed in patients and within their immunodominant clones. Between patients and healthy controls, no significant difference in CD8+ Simpson's diversity was found (P=0.060).

Sample: sorted CD4+, CD8+, or CD8+CD57+ T cells (not recorded which) from PBMCs. The sequence was collected from a human donor with aplastic anemia. The chain joins TRBV2 to TRBJ1-1, with 7 junctional bases fitting TRBD1. The CDR3 in this case is CASSESGTVNTEAFF. The nucleotide sequence reads as follows: TGTGCCAGCAGTGAGAGTGGGACAGTGAACACTGAAGCTTTCTTT.